One T cell receptor beta chain is described in this entry. The CDR3 consists of 15 residues. The V gene lost 2 bases and the J gene lost 7 bases, with 15 bases spanning the gap. Germline assignment: CDR1 MDHEN and CDR2 SYDVKM. The source of the sample is a study of shared clonotypes between healthy human individuals. Some clones are missing from TCRdb's copy, which holds only in-frame ones; the method was immunoSEQ multiplex PCR. The sample holds under 600,000 clones, almost 80% seen once. Sequenced sample: PBMCs. V gene TRBV28 combines with J gene TRBJ2-1; D perhaps matches TRBD2 (6 bases). The sequence was collected from a middle-aged woman in good health. Some clones in this sample may be carry-over from other donors' samples. CDR3 sequence: CASSLARSGGNEQFF. The DNA of the CDR3 is TGTGCCAGCAGTTTAGCAAGGAGCGGAGGGAATGAGCAGTTCTTC.